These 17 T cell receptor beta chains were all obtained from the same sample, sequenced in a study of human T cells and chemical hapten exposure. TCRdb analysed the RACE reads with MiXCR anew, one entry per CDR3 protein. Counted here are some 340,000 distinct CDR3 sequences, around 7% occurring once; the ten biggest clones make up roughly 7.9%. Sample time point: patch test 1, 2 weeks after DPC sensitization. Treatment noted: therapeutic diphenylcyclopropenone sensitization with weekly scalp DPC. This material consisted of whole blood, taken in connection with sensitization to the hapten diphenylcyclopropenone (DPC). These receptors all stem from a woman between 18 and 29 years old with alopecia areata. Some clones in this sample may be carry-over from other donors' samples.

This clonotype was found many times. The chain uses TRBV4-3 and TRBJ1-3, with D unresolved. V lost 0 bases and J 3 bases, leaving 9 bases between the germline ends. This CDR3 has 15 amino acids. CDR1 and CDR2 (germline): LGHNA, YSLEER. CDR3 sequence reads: CASSQDDGRGNTIYF. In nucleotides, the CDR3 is TGCGCCAGCAGCCAAGACGACGGACGTGGAAACACCATATATTTT.

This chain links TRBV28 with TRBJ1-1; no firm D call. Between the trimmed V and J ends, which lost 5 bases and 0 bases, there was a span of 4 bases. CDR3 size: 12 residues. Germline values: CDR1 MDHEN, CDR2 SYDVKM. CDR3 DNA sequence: TGTGCCAGCAGTGTAGTGAACACTGAAGCTTTCTTT. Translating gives CASSVVNTEAFF.

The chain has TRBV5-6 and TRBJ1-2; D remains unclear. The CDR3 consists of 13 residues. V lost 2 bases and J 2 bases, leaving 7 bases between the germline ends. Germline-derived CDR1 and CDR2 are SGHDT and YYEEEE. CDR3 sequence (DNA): TGTGCCAGCAGCTTACCACCGAACTATGGCTACACCTTC. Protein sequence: CASSLPPNYGYTF.

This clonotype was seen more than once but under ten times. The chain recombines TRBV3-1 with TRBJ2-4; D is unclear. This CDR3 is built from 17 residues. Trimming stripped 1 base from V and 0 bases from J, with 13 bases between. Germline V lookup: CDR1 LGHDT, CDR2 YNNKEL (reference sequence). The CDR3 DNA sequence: TGTGCCAGCAGCCAAGGGTTCTCCTCCTTAGCCAAAAACATTCAGTACTTC. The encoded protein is CASSQGFSSLAKNIQYF. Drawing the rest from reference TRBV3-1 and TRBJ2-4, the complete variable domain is DTAVSQTPKYLVTQMGNDKSIKCEQNLGHDTMYWYKQDSKKFLKIMFSYNNKELIINETVPNRFSPKSPDKAHLNLHINSLELGDSAVYFCASSQGFSSLAKNIQYFGAGTRLSVL.

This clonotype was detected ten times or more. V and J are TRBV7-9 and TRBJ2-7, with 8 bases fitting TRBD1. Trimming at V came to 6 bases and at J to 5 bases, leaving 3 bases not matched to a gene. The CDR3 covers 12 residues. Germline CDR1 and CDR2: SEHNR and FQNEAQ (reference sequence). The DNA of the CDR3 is TGTGCCAGCAGACAGGGGGAACACGAGCAGTACTTC. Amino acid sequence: CASRQGEHEQYF.

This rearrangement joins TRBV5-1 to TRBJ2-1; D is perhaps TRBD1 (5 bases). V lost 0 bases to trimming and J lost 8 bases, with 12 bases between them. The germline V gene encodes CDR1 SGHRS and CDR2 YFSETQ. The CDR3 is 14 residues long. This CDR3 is CASSLDRGTDEQFF. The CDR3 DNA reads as TGCGCCAGCAGCTTGGATAGGGGAACGGATGAGCAGTTCTTC.

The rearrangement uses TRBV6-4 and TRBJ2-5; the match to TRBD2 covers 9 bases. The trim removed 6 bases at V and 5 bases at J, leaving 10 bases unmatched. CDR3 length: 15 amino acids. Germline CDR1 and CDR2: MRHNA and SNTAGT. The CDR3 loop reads CASSAGTSSAETQYF. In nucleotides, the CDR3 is TGTGCCAGCAGCGCCGGGACTAGCTCCGCGGAGACCCAGTACTTC.

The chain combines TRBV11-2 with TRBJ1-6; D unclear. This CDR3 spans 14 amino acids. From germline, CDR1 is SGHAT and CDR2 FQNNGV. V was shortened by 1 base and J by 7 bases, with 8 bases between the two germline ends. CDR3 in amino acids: CASSLAQLNSPLHF. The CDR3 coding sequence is TGTGCCAGCAGCTTAGCCCAGCTGAATTCACCCCTCCACTTT. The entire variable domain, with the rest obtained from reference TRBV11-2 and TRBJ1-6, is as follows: EAGVAQSPRYKIIEKRQSVAFWCNPISGHATLYWYQQILGQGPKLLIQFQNNGVVDDSQLPKDRFSAERLKGVDSTLKIQPAKLEDSAVYLCASSLAQLNSPLHFGNGTRLTVT.

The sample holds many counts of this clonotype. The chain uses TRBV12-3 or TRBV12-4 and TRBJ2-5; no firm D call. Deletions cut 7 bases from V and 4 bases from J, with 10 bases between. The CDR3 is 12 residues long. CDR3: CASTGPGETQYF. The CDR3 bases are TGTGCCAGCACCGGTCCCGGAGAGACCCAGTACTTC.

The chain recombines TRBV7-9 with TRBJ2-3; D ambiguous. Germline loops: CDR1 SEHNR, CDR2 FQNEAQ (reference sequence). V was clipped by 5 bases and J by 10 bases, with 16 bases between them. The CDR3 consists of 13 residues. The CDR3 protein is CASSQPVGLAQYF. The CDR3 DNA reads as TGTGCCAGCAGCCAACCAGTGGGCTTGGCGCAGTATTTT.

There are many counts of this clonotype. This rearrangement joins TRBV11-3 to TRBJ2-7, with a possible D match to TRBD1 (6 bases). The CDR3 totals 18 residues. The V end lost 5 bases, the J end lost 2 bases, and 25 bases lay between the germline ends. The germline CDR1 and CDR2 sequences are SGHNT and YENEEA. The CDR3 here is CASSLSGLGAGVPYEQYF. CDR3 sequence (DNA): TGTGCCAGCAGCCTTTCCGGTTTAGGGGCAGGGGTACCCTACGAGCAGTACTTC.

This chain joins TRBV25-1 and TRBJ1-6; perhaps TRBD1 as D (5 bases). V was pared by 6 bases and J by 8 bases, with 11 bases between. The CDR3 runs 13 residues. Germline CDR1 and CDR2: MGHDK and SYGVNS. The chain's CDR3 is CASRRGTDSPLHF. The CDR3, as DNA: TGTGCCAGCAGGAGGGGTACGGATTCACCCCTCCACTTT.

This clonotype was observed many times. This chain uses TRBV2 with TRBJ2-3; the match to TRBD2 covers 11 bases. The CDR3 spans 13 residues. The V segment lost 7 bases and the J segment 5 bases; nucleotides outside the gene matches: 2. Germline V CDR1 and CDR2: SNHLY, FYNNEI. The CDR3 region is CASMLAGGDTQYF. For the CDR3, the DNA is TGTGCCAGCATGCTAGCGGGGGGAGATACGCAGTATTTT.

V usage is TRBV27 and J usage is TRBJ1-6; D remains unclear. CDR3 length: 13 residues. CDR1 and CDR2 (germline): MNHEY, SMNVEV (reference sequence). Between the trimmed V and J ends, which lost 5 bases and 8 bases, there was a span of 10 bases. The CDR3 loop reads CASSPTGDSPLHF. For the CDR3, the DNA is TGTGCCAGCAGTCCAACGGGTGATTCACCCCTCCACTTT.

The CDR3 DNA is TGTGCCAGCAGATACGGGGACAGGGACAATTCACCCCTCCACTTT. Its protein is CASRYGDRDNSPLHF. V gene TRBV28 combines with J gene TRBJ1-6, with 9 bases identical to TRBD1. J lost 7 bases, V lost 6 bases, and 7 bases had no gene match. Germline values: CDR1 MDHEN, CDR2 SYDVKM. The length of the CDR3 is 15 residues.

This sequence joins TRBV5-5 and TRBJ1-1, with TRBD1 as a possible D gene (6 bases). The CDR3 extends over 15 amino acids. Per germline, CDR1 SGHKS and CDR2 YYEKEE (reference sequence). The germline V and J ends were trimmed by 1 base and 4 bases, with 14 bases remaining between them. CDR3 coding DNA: TGTGCCAGCAGCTTGTCCCAGGGGATGGCCACTGAAGCTTTCTTT. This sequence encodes CASSLSQGMATEAFF.

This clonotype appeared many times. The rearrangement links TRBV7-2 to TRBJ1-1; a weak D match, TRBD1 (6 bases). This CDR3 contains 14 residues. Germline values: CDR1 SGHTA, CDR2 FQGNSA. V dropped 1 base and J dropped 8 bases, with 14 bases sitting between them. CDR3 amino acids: CASSLDSGRGEAFF. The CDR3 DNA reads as TGTGCCAGCAGCTTAGATTCAGGGAGGGGGGAAGCTTTCTTT.